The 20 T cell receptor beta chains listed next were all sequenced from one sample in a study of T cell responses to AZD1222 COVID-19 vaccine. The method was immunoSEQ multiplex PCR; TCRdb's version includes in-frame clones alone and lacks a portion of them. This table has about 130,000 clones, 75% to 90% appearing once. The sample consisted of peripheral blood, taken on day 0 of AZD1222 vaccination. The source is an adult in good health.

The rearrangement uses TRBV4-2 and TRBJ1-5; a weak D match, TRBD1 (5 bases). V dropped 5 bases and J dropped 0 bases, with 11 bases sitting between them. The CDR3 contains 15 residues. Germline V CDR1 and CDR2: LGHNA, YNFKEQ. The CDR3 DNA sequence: TGTGCCAGCAGCGCTCAGGGCTATAGCAATCAGCCCCAGCATTTT. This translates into CASSAQGYSNQPQHF.

The CDR3 loop reads CASSQKPATRMNQETQYF. The CDR3 bases are TGTGCCAGCAGCCAAAAACCGGCGACCAGGATGAACCAAGAGACCCAGTACTTC. This sequence joins TRBV3-1 (or the pseudogene TRBV3-2) and TRBJ2-5, with D hard to call. Germline V CDR1 and CDR2: LGHDT, YNNKEL (reference sequence). V dropped 2 bases and J dropped 0 bases, with 19 bases sitting between them. The CDR3 runs to 18 residues.

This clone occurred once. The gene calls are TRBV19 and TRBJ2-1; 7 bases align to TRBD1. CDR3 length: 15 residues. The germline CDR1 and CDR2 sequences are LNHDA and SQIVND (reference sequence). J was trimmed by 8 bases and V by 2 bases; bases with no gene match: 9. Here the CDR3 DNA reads TGTGCCAGTAGTATAAAGACAGGGTCAGGCGATGAGCAGTTCTTC. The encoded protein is CASSIKTGSGDEQFF.

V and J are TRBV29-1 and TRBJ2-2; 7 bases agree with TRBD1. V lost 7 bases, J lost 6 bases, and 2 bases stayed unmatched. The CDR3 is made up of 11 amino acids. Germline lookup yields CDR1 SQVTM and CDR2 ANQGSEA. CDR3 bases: TGCAGCGGCCAGGGGGCCGGGGAGCTGTTTTTT. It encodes CSGQGAGELFF.

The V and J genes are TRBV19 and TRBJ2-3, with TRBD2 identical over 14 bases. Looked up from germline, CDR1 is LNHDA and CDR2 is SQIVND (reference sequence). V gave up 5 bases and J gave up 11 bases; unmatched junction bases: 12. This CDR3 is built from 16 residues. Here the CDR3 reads CASSDWGLAGEYGQYF. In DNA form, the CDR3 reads TGTGCCAGTAGTGATTGGGGACTAGCGGGGGAATACGGGCAGTATTTT.

As DNA, the CDR3 is TGTGCCACCAGTGAGCCACAAGATACGCAGTATTTT. Translating gives CATSEPQDTQYF. This rearrangement joins TRBV24-1 to TRBJ2-3; no clear D gene. The V gene lost 4 bases and the J gene lost 5 bases, with 6 bases spanning the gap. From germline, CDR1 is KGHDR and CDR2 SFDVKD. The CDR3 is 12 residues long.

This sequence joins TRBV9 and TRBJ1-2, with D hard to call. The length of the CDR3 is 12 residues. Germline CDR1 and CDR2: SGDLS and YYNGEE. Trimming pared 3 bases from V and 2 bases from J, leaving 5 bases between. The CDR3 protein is CASSAQNYGYTF. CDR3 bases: TGTGCCAGCAGCGCTCAGAACTATGGCTACACCTTC.

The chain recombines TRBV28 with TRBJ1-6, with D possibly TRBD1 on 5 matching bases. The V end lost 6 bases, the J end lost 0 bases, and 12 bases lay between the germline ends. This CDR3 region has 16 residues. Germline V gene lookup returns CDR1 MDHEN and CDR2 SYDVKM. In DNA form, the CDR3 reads TGTGCCAGCAGCCTTGGGGGGAGCTCCTATAATTCACCCCTCCACTTT. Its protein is CASSLGGSSYNSPLHF.

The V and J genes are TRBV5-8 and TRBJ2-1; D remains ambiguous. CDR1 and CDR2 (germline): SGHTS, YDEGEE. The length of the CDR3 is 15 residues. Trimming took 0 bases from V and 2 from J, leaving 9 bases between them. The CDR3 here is CASSLEGFTYNEQFF. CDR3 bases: TGTGCCAGCAGCTTGGAGGGATTTACCTACAATGAGCAGTTCTTC.

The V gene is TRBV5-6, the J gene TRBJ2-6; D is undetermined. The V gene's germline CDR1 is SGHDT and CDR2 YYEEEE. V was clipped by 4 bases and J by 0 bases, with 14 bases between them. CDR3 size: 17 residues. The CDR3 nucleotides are TGTGCCAGCAGCCCTACCGACTTCCTCTCTGGGGCCAACGTCCTGACTTTC. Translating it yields CASSPTDFLSGANVLTF.

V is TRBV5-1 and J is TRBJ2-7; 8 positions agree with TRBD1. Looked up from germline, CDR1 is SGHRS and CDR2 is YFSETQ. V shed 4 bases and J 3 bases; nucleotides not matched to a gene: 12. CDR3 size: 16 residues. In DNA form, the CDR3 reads TGCGCCAGCAGCCCGGAAAAGAACAGGGGGTTCTACGAGCAGTACTTC. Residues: CASSPEKNRGFYEQYF.

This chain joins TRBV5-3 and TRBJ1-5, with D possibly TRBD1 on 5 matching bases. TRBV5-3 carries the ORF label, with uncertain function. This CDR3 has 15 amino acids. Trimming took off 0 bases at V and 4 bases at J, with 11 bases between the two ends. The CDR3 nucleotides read TGTGCCAGAAGCTTGGGGGACGAGGGGAATCAGCCCCAGCATTTT. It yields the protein CARSLGDEGNQPQHF.

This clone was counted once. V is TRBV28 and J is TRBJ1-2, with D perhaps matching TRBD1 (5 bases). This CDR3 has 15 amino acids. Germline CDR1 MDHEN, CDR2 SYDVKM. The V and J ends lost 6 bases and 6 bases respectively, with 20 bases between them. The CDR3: CASSPNGQPGDGYTF. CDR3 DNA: TGTGCCAGCAGCCCAAATGGACAACCCGGGGATGGCTACACCTTC.

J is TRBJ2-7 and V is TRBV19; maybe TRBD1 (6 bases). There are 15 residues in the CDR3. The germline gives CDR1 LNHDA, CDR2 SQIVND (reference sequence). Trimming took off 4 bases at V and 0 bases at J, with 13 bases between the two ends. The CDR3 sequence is CASSTRLTGSYEQYF. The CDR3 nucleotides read TGTGCCAGTAGTACGAGATTGACAGGCTCCTACGAGCAGTACTTC. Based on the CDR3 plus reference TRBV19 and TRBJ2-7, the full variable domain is DGGITQSPKYLFRKEGQNVTLSCEQNLNHDAMYWYRQDPGQGLRLIYYSQIVNDFQKGDIAEGYSVSREKKESFPLTVTSAQKNPTAFYLCASSTRLTGSYEQYFGPGTRLTVT.

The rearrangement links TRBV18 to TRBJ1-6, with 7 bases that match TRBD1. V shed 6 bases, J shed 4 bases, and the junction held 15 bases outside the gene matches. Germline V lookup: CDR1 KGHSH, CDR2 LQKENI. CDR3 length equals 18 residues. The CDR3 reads CASSKRDRYRGYNSPLHF. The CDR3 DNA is TGTGCCAGCTCCAAGAGGGACAGATATAGGGGGTATAATTCACCCCTCCACTTT.

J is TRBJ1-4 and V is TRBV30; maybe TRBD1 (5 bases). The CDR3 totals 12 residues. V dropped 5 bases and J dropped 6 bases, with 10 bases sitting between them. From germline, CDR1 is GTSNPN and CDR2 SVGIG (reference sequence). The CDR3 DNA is TGTGCCTGGGGGGGGGTATATGAAAAACTGTTTTTT. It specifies CAWGGVYEKLFF.

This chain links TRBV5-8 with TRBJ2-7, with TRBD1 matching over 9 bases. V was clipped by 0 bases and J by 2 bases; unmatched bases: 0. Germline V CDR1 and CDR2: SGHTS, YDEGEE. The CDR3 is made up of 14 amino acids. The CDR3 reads CASSLGTGAYEQYF. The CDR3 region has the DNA TGTGCCAGCAGCTTGGGGACAGGGGCCTACGAGCAGTACTTC.

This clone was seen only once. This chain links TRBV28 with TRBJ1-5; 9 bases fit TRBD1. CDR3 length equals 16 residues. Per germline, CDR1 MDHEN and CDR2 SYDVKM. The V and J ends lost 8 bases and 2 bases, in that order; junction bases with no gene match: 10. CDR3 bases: TGTGCCAGCTCTTTTGGGGACAGGGCGGGCAATCAGCCCCAGCATTTT. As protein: CASSFGDRAGNQPQHF.

This chain's CDR3 is CASTIDHSGGGGQFF. CDR3 DNA sequence: TGTGCCAGTACCATCGACCACTCCGGGGGTGGGGGGCAGTTCTTC. The chain employs TRBV19 and TRBJ2-1; D is possibly TRBD2 (6 bases). Trimming took 7 bases from V and 12 from J, leaving 25 bases between them. The CDR3 is made up of 15 amino acids. The germline V gene encodes CDR1 LNHDA and CDR2 SQIVND (reference sequence).

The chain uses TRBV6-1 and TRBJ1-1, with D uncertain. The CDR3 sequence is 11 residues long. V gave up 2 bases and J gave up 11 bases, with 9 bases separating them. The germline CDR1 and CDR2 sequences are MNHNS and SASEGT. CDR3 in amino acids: CASSEFSGAFF. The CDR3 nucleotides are TGTGCCAGCAGTGAATTTAGCGGCGCTTTCTTT.